Following are 7 T cell receptor beta chains from one sample sequenced in a study of T cell responses to AZD1222 COVID-19 vaccine. Sequencing used immunoSEQ multiplex PCR; TCRdb keeps in-frame clones, though not all of them. Of some 180,000 clones in the sample, over 85% were seen once. The sample here was peripheral blood, taken 28 days after the second dose of the MenACWY control vaccine. The receptors come from an adult who received the MenACWY meningococcal vaccine as a control.

The chain combines TRBV28 with TRBJ1-6, with a possible D match to TRBD1 (6 bases). CDR3 length: 14 residues. Germline CDR1 MDHEN, CDR2 SYDVKM. With 1 base removed from V and 11 bases from J, the gap between germline ends came to 12 bases. CDR3 region: CASSLYREVAPLHF. CDR3 DNA sequence: TGTGCCAGCAGTTTATACAGGGAAGTGGCACCCCTCCACTTT.

The rearrangement links TRBV3-1 (or the pseudogene TRBV3-2) to TRBJ1-3, with D hard to call. The CDR3 totals 14 residues. V was clipped by 1 base and J by 4 bases, with 8 bases between them. Looked up from germline, CDR1 is LGHDT and CDR2 is YNNKEL (reference sequence). The chain's CDR3 is CASSQAWAGNTIYF. The CDR3 nucleotides read TGTGCCAGCAGCCAAGCTTGGGCGGGAAACACCATATATTTT.

The chain carries TRBV30 and TRBJ2-2, with D possibly matching TRBD1 (6 bases). Germline V gene data show CDR1 as GTSNPN and CDR2 as SVGIG (reference sequence). Trimming took 3 bases from V and 2 from J, leaving 13 bases between them. The CDR3 covers 15 residues. CDR3 in DNA: TGTGCCTGGAGGGATCAGGGGCTTAACACCGGGGAGCTGTTTTTT. Translated: CAWRDQGLNTGELFF.

V and J are TRBV6-5 and TRBJ1-5; TRBD1 agrees at 8 bases. The CDR3 runs to 14 residues. V trimming: 7 bases; J trimming: 7 bases; junction bases outside the gene matches: 9. Germline V gene data show CDR1 as MNHEY and CDR2 as SVGAGI. The CDR3 bases are TGTGCCAGCACAATTCGACAGGGGATACAGCCCCAGCATTTT. It translates to CASTIRQGIQPQHF.

This clone has a single count. The chain has TRBV19 and TRBJ1-1; D is unclear. This CDR3 contains 13 residues. CDR1 LNHDA and CDR2 SQIVND come from the germline V gene (reference sequence). Trimming cost V 6 bases and J 11 bases, with 19 bases left between them. The CDR3 DNA is TGTGCCAGTAGGAAGAGCGGCCGGGAGCGTGCTTTCTTT. It specifies CASRKSGRERAFF.

The J gene is TRBJ1-1, the V gene TRBV3-1 (or the pseudogene TRBV3-2), with no clear D. Looked up from germline, CDR1 is LGHDT and CDR2 is YNNKEL (reference sequence). Trimming stripped 6 bases from V and 6 bases from J, with 17 bases between. This CDR3 comprises 14 residues. CDR3 region: CASSSGRVNAEAFF. The CDR3 bases are TGTGCCAGCAGTTCCGGACGGGTAAATGCTGAAGCTTTCTTT.

This rearrangement joins TRBV3-1 (or the pseudogene TRBV3-2) to TRBJ2-5, with 8 bases identical to TRBD2. After removal of 3 bases from V and 2 bases from J, the junction contained 5 bases not matched to a gene. There are 15 residues in the CDR3. Germline CDR1 reads LGHDT; CDR2 reads YNNKEL (reference sequence). CDR3 DNA: TGTGCCAGCAGCCACGGCGGGGGGCAACAAGAGACCCAGTACTTC. This encodes CASSHGGGQQETQYF.